This is a list of T cell receptor beta chains from one sample in a study of blood T cell repertoires in COVID-19. The method was immunoSEQ multiplex PCR; TCRdb's version includes in-frame clones alone and lacks a portion of them. The sample lists hundreds of thousands of clones, 86% occurring once. Sequences were obtained from PBMCs or T cells enriched from blood (not recorded which). The receptors come from a woman aged 40 to 50 with acute COVID-19. CDR3s include the opening cysteine and the closing phenylalanine or tryptophan. D genes are given only for firm matches. Size values are once, few and many counts, or a class for expanded clones, and some rows have none.

d_gene	abundance	v_gene	j_gene	CDR3nt	CDR3aa
NA	few	TRBV27	TRBJ2-6	TGTGCCAGCAGTTTAAGAGGCTCTGGGGCCAACGTCCTGACTTTC	CASSLRGSGANVLTF
TRBD1	once	TRBV28	TRBJ1-2	TGTGCCAGCAGTCGACAGGGGAACTATGGCTACACCTTC	CASSRQGNYGYTF
TRBD2	NA	TRBV6-2/TRBV6-3	TRBJ2-1	TGTGCCAGCAGTTACCTAGCGGGAGGTGACTACAATGAGCAGTTCTTC	CASSYLAGGDYNEQFF
TRBD2	once	TRBV10-1	TRBJ2-3	TGCGCCAGCAGTGAGACGACTTCTCGTAGCGGGAGGACAGATACGCAGTATTTT	CASSETTSRSGRTDTQYF
TRBD2	NA	TRBV10-2	TRBJ2-2	TGCGCCAGCAGTGCCCGCCTAGCGGGATCACTGAACACCGGGGAGCTGTTTTTT	CASSARLAGSLNTGELFF
TRBD2	once	TRBV11-3	TRBJ2-3	TGTGCCAGCAGCTTAGGAGTAGCGGGACGTGATACGCAGTATTTT	CASSLGVAGRDTQYF
TRBD1	NA	TRBV5-4	TRBJ1-5	TGTGCCAGCAGCCCAGACCCACAGGGGAATCAGCCCCAGCATTTT	CASSPDPQGNQPQHF
TRBD2	NA	TRBV13	TRBJ2-7	TGTGCCAGCAGCTTACGGGGGAGGGGCTACGAGCAGTACTTC	CASSLRGRGYEQYF
NA	few	TRBV28	TRBJ1-5	TGTGCCAGCAGTTCTAATAGCAATCAGCCCCAGCATTTT	CASSSNSNQPQHF
TRBD2	NA	TRBV9	TRBJ2-3	TGTGCCAGCAGCGACCCACGGGAGGCAAGCACAGATACGCAGTATTTT	CASSDPREASTDTQYF
NA	NA	TRBV5-6	TRBJ1-1	TGTGCCAGCAGTACGAAGCGTCAGCACATGAACACTGAAGCTTTCTTT	CASSTKRQHMNTEAFF
TRBD2	NA	TRBV3-1/TRBV3-2	TRBJ2-5	TGTGCCAGCAGCGAATCGCCGGGACTAGCGGGACTGACCCAGTACTTC	CASSESPGLAGLTQYF
TRBD2	NA	TRBV13	TRBJ2-1	TGTGCCAGCAACCCTGATCCTAGCGGGAGGATGAATGAGCAGTTCTTC	CASNPDPSGRMNEQFF
TRBD1	NA	TRBV30	TRBJ1-6	TGTGCCTGGAGGCTAACCGGGACAGGGAATTCACCCCTCCACTTT	CAWRLTGTGNSPLHF
TRBD2	NA	TRBV3-1/TRBV3-2	TRBJ2-2	TGTGCCAGCAGTCCTACTAGCGGGAGGTCCGGGGCTGTGGGGCTGTTTTTT	CASSPTSGRSGAVGLFF
TRBD2	NA	TRBV28	TRBJ2-7	TGTGCCAGCAGTTTGGCGACTAGCGGGGCCTACGAGCAGTACTTC	CASSLATSGAYEQYF
NA	NA	TRBV11-2	TRBJ2-5	TGTGCCAGCGGAACGTCGGGTATGGAAGAGACCCAGTACTTC	CASGTSGMEETQYF
NA	NA	TRBV6-1	TRBJ2-1	TGTGCCAGCAGTGAAAGGGGGGACAGACCTTACAATGAGCAGTTCTTC	CASSERGDRPYNEQFF
NA	NA	TRBV6-4	TRBJ1-5	TGTGCCAGCAGTTCGTTGAGTCAGCCCCAGCATTTT	CASSSLSQPQHF
NA	NA	TRBV5-1	TRBJ1-5	TGCGCCAGCAGCTTGCTTGGTACAGTGGATCAGCCCCAGCATTTT	CASSLLGTVDQPQHF
NA	NA	TRBV12-3/TRBV12-4	TRBJ1-2	TGTGCCAGCAGACGGGACATTCGAGGTGGCTACACCTTC	CASRRDIRGGYTF
NA	NA	TRBV2	TRBJ2-4	TGTGCCAGCATGGAGCAGAGAAACATTCAGTACTTC	CASMEQRNIQYF
NA	NA	TRBV7-8	TRBJ1-6	TGTGCCAGCAGCTACGATCCACGGGGACCCCTCCACTTT	CASSYDPRGPLHF
NA	NA	TRBV7-2	TRBJ1-2	TGTGCCAGCAGCTTAGGGTCCGGGACAAGAATTAACTATGGCTACACCTTC	CASSLGSGTRINYGYTF
TRBD2	NA	TRBV7-2	TRBJ2-7	TGTGCCAGCAGCCCGACTAGCGGGAACTACGAGCAGTACTTC	CASSPTSGNYEQYF
NA	NA	TRBV6-6	TRBJ2-7	TGTGCCAGCAAAGGACAGTCTAGCTCCTACGAGCAGTACTTC	CASKGQSSSYEQYF
NA	once	TRBV18	TRBJ2-7	TGTGCCAGCTCACCACCGACAGGAGACTCCTACGAGCAGTACTTC	CASSPPTGDSYEQYF
NA	NA	TRBV30	TRBJ1-3	TGTGCCTGGAGCCCCCAGGGAGGAAACACCATATATTTT	CAWSPQGGNTIYF
TRBD1	NA	TRBV7-6	TRBJ2-2	TGTGCCAGCAACTTGGACAGGAACCTTTTCGGCGCGAACACCGGGGAGCTGTTTTTT	CASNLDRNLFGANTGELFF
TRBD2	NA	TRBV27	TRBJ2-7	TGTGCCAGCAGACTAGCGGGAGTCGGAGTCTACGAGCAGTACTTC	CASRLAGVGVYEQYF
NA	NA	TRBV18	TRBJ1-4	TGTGCCAGCTCACCCACCTCTTCTGGGCAGGGGTTAGAAAAACTGTTTTTT	CASSPTSSGQGLEKLFF
NA	few	TRBV5-1	TRBJ2-7	TGCGCCAGCAGCGCCGGGTGGGAGCAGTACTTC	CASSAGWEQYF
TRBD2	once	TRBV5-1	TRBJ2-5	TGCGCCAGCAGCTCTGGGACTAGCGGGAGGAGGGCCCAGTACTTC	CASSSGTSGRRAQYF
TRBD1	NA	TRBV27	TRBJ1-2	TGTGCCAGCAGCACGACAGGGTTGGACTATGGCTACACCTTC	CASSTTGLDYGYTF
NA	NA	TRBV5-1	TRBJ2-6	TGCGCCAGCAGCTTGGGAGGTTCTGGGGCCAACGTCCTGACTTTC	CASSLGGSGANVLTF
NA	NA	TRBV27	TRBJ1-2	TGTGCCAGCAGTCCGGAATCCGATACAGGCGCACACTATGGCTACACCTTC	CASSPESDTGAHYGYTF
NA	NA	TRBV6-5	TRBJ2-1	TGTGCCACACTACAGGCTGGTGGGTTCAACAATGAGCAGTTCTTC	CATLQAGGFNNEQFF
NA	once	TRBV19	TRBJ1-5	TGTGCCAGTAGTATCCCCTCACTTCGCCCCGGGAGCAATCAGCCCCAGCATTTT	CASSIPSLRPGSNQPQHF
NA	few	TRBV9	TRBJ1-1	TGTGCCAGCAGCGTTGACGCTAGGAGGAACACTGAAGCTTTCTTT	CASSVDARRNTEAFF
TRBD1	NA	TRBV15	TRBJ2-7	TGTGCCACCAGCAGAGATCAGGGGGCCGAGCAGTACTTC	CATSRDQGAEQYF
TRBD1	NA	TRBV30	TRBJ2-7	TGTGCCTGGAGCCCGGGACAGGGGGCCCGCTACGAGCAGTACTTC	CAWSPGQGARYEQYF
TRBD1	NA	TRBV2	TRBJ2-1	TGTGCCAGCAGTCAAACCGCTAGGACAGGGGAAAGGTTCTTC	CASSQTARTGERFF
TRBD2	NA	TRBV3-1/TRBV3-2	TRBJ2-1	TGTGCCAGCAGCCAAGTGGGCGGGAGGGCCTACAATGAGCAGTTCTTC	CASSQVGGRAYNEQFF
NA	NA	TRBV18	TRBJ2-7	TGTGCCAGCTCACCACCAGGAGGGGCGCAGAATTTGGAGCAGTACTTC	CASSPPGGAQNLEQYF
NA	NA	TRBV9	TRBJ1-3	TGTGCCAGCAGCTCTTTTTCCGGGTCTGGAAACACCATATATTTT	CASSSFSGSGNTIYF
TRBD1	NA	TRBV6-4	TRBJ1-6	TGTGCCAGCAGTGAACAGGGGGGTTCACCCCTCCACTTT	CASSEQGGSPLHF
TRBD1	many	TRBV3-1/TRBV3-2	TRBJ1-2	TGTGCCAGCAGCCAAGATCTGGCAGGGGGCTATGGCTACACCTTC	CASSQDLAGGYGYTF
NA	NA	TRBV27	TRBJ2-1	TGTGCCAGCAGTCTCCGAGGAGCTGGTGAGCAGTTCTTC	CASSLRGAGEQFF
NA	NA	TRBV4-1	TRBJ1-3	TGCGCCAGCAGCCACCCGGGGAGGGGAAACACCATATATTTT	CASSHPGRGNTIYF